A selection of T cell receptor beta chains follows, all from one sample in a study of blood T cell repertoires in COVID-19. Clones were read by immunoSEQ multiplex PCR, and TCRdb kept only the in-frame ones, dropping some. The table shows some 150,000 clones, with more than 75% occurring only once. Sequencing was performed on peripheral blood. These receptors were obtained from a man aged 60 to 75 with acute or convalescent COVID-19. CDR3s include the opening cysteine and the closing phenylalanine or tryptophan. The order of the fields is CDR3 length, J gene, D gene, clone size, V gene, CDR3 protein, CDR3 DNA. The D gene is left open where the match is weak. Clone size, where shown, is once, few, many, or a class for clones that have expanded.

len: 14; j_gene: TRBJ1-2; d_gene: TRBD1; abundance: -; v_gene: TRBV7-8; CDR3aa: CASSPRTGLVGYTF; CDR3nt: TGTGCCAGCAGCCCCCGGACAGGGCTGGTTGGCTACACCTTC
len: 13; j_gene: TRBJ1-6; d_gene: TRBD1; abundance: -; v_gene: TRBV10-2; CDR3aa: CAGKTGDNSPLHF; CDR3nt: TGCGCCGGCAAAACAGGGGATAATTCACCCCTCCACTTT
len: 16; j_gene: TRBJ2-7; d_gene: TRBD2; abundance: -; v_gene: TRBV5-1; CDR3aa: CASSLASLAGVHEQYF; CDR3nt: TGCGCCAGCAGCCTCGCCTCACTAGCGGGAGTCCACGAGCAGTACTTC
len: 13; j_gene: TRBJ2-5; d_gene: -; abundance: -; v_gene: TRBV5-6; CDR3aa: CASNLWQQETQYF; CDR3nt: TGTGCCAGCAATCTCTGGCAGCAAGAGACCCAGTACTTC
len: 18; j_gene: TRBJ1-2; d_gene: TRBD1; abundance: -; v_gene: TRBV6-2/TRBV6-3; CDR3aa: CASSEAPGGGPSSYGYTF; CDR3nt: TGTGCCAGCAGCGAGGCCCCGGGAGGGGGCCCTTCTTCCTATGGCTACACCTTC
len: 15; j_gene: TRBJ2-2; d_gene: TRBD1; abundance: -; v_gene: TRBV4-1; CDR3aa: CASSLSGTGTGELFF; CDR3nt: TGCGCCAGCAGCCTCTCCGGGACAGGGACCGGGGAGCTGTTTTTT
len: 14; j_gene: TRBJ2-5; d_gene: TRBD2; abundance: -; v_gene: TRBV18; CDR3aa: CASSPSGGRETQYF; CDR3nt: TGTGCCAGCTCACCATCGGGGGGTAGAGAGACCCAGTACTTC
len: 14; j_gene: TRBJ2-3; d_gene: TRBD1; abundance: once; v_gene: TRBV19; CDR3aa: CASSMGQGPDTQYF; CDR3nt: TGTGCCAGTAGTATGGGACAGGGCCCAGATACGCAGTATTTT
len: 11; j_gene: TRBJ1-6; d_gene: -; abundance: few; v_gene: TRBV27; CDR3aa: CASMSGWTLHF; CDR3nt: TGTGCCAGCATGTCGGGTTGGACCCTCCACTTT
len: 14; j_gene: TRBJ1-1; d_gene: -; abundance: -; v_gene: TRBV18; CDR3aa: CASSPSDSNTEAFF; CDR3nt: TGTGCCAGCTCACCAAGCGATTCGAACACTGAAGCTTTCTTT
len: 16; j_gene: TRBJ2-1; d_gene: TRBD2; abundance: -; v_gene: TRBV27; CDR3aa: CASSLIGGGDYNEQFF; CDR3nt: TGTGCCAGCAGTTTGATTGGGGGAGGGGATTACAATGAGCAGTTCTTC
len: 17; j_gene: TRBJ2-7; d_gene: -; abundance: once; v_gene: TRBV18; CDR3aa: CASSRGRSGSSSYEQYF; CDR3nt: TGTGCCAGCTCACGGGGGAGAAGCGGGTCTAGCTCCTACGAGCAGTACTTC
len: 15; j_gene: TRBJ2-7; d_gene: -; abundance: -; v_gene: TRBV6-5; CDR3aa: CASSPGGHLTYEQYF; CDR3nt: TGTGCCAGCAGTCCGGGTGGACATCTCACCTACGAGCAGTACTTC
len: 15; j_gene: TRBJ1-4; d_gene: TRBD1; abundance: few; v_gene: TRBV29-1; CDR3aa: CSVEDQGTGGWKLFF; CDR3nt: TGCAGCGTTGAAGATCAGGGGACAGGGGGCTGGAAACTGTTTTTT
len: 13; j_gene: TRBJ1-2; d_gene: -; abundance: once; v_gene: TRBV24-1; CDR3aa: CATSDRVTHGYTF; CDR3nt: TGTGCCACCAGTGACAGGGTAACCCATGGCTACACCTTC
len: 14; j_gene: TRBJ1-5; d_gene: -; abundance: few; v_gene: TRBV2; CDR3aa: CASSYESSNQPQHF; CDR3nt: TGTGCCAGCAGTTACGAGAGCAGCAATCAGCCCCAGCATTTT
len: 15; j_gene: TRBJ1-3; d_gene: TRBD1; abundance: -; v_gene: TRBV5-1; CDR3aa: CASSIRDRVVNTIYF; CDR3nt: TGCGCCAGCAGCATCCGGGACAGGGTTGTAAACACCATATATTTT
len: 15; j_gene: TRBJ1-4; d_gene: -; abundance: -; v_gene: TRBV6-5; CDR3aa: CASSPRHLTNEKLFF; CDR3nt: TGTGCCAGCAGTCCCCGACATTTGACTAATGAAAAACTGTTTTTT
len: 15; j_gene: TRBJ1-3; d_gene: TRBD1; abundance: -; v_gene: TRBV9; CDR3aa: CASSAQGAAGNTIYF; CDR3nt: TGTGCCAGCAGCGCTCAGGGGGCTGCTGGAAACACCATATATTTT
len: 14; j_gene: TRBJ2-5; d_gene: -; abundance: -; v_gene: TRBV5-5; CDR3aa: CASSLVGGEETQYF; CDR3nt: TGTGCCAGCAGCTTGGTCGGAGGGGAAGAGACCCAGTACTTC
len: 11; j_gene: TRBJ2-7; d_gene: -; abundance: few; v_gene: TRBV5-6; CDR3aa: CASSFQREQYF; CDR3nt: TGTGCCAGCAGCTTCCAGCGCGAGCAGTACTTC
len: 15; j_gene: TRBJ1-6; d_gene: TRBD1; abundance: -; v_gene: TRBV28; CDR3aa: CASNGSGQNNSPLHF; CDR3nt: TGTGCCAGCAATGGATCGGGACAGAATAATTCACCCCTCCACTTT